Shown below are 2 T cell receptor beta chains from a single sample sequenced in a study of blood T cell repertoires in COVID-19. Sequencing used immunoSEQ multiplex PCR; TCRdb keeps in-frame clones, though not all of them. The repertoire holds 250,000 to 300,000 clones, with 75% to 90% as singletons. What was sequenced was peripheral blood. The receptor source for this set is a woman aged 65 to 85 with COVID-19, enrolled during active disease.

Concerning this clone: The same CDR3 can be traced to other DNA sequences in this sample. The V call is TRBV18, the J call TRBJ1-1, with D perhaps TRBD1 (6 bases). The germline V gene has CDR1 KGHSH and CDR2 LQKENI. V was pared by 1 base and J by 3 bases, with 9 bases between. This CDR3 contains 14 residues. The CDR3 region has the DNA TGTGCCAGCTCACCACTTGAGGGGGACACTGAAGCTTTCTTT. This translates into CASSPLEGDTEAFF.

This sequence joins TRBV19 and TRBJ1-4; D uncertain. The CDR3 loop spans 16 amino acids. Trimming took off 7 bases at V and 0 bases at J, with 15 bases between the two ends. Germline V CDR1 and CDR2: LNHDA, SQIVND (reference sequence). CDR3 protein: CASTTVRTATNEKLFF. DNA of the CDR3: TGTGCCAGTACCACCGTCAGGACTGCAACTAATGAAAAACTGTTTTTT.